This T cell receptor (beta chain) was sequenced for a study of cytomegalovirus exposure and HLA in healthy donors. Study results and limitations: The authors considered a cluster of highly shared sequence variants likely to be a sequencing artifact. Immune exposure information available was restricted to CMV serostatus.

A remark on this clone: The target antigen is unknown.

Trimming stripped 0 bases from V and 1 base from J, with 4 bases between. The CDR3 loop spans 13 amino acids. Germline lookup yields CDR1 SGHDT and CDR2 YYEEEE. The PCR employed 60 Vbeta primers together with 13 Jbeta primers. Using immunoSEQ multiplex PCR, the repertoire was profiled, and TCRdb retains in-frame clones only, with some absent. This table holds roughly 100,000 clones, more than 75% found once. This clonotype was sampled from a woman between 18 and 29 years old in good health and CMV-seropositive. Material: PBMCs. This chain connects TRBV5-6 to TRBJ1-1; no clear D gene. CDR3 bases: TGTGCCAGCAGCTTGGGAGGGAACACTGAAGCTTTCTTT. This gives the protein CASSLGGNTEAFF.